A single sample is the source of the 18 T cell receptor beta chains below, sequenced in a study of graft-versus-host responses after intestinal transplantation. Clones were sequenced by immunoSEQ multiplex PCR, and TCRdb holds only the in-frame ones, with some missing. The table records about 98,000 clones, 86% of them present only once. Sequenced material: PBMCs, taken 255 days after intestinal transplant. All receptors come from a human patient who received an intestinal transplant, so some T cells may come from the graft donor.

Only a few counts were recorded for this clone. CDR3 DNA sequence: TGTGCCAGCAGCGTTCGAACAGGGAGCACCGGGGAGCTGTTTTTT. Amino acids: CASSVRTGSTGELFF. The chain couples TRBV5-8 to TRBJ2-2; tentatively, D is TRBD1 (6 bases). The CDR3 consists of 15 residues. Trimming cost V 4 bases and J 4 bases, with 14 bases left between them. Germline CDR1 reads SGHTS; CDR2 reads YDEGEE.

The chain joins TRBV2 to TRBJ2-7, with TRBD1 matching over 8 bases. CDR1 and CDR2 (germline): SNHLY, FYNNEI. J gave up 0 bases and V 3 bases, and 4 bases lay outside the gene matches. The CDR3 runs to 15 residues. CDR3 sequence: CASSEWTGSSYEQYF. The CDR3 region has the DNA TGTGCCAGCAGTGAGTGGACAGGGAGCTCCTACGAGCAGTACTTC.

This chain links TRBV13 with TRBJ2-3, with D unresolved. This CDR3 comprises 16 residues. Germline assignment: CDR1 PRHDT and CDR2 FYEKMQ (reference sequence). V was clipped by 1 base and J by 0 bases, with 11 bases between them. Written as DNA, the CDR3 is TGTGCCAGCAGCTTAGTGACAAGGCGAAGCACAGATACGCAGTATTTT. It specifies CASSLVTRRSTDTQYF.

The V call is TRBV7-9, the J call TRBJ2-7; D gene ambiguous. Germline CDR1 is SEHNR and CDR2 is FQNEAQ (reference sequence). The V gene lost 1 base and the J gene lost 4 bases, with 8 bases spanning the gap. The CDR3 loop spans 13 amino acids. DNA of the CDR3: TGTGCCAGCAGCTTAGAGTCAATTTACGAGCAGTACTTC. This translates into CASSLESIYEQYF.

The V gene is TRBV14, the J gene TRBJ1-2; D not certain. V gave up 2 bases and J gave up 2 bases, with 6 bases separating them. Per germline, CDR1 SGHDN and CDR2 FVKESK. CDR3 length: 13 amino acids. The CDR3 spells CASSQRGNYGYTF. The CDR3 region has the DNA TGTGCCAGCAGCCAAAGAGGGAACTATGGCTACACCTTC.

This clone was seen just once. The chain uses TRBV7-9 and TRBJ1-1; D is unclear. CDR3 length equals 12 residues. The V and J ends lost 0 bases and 10 bases respectively, with 9 bases between them. Germline V gene data show CDR1 as SEHNR and CDR2 as FQNEAQ (reference sequence). The CDR3 region has the DNA TGTGCCAGCAGCTTAGCGGTTTACGGAGCTTTCTTT. Its translation is CASSLAVYGAFF. The complete variable domain, with remaining parts taken from reference TRBV7-9 and TRBJ1-1, reads DTGVSQNPRHKITKRGQNVTFRCDPISEHNRLYWYRQTLGQGPEFLTYFQNEAQLEKSRLLSDRFSAERPKGSFSTLEIQRTEQGDSAMYLCASSLAVYGAFFGQGTRLTVV.

The CDR3 reads CAWAGQGNDEQFF. The CDR3 DNA follows: TGTGCCTGGGCGGGTCAGGGGAACGATGAGCAGTTCTTC. The chain recombines TRBV30 with TRBJ2-1, with D possibly matching TRBD1 (6 bases). Germline CDR1 is GTSNPN and CDR2 is SVGIG (reference sequence). V lost 5 bases and J lost 8, with 16 bases in between. The CDR3 consists of 13 residues.

V gene TRBV28 combines with J gene TRBJ2-7, with D unresolved. The CDR3 totals 18 residues. Trimming left V 3 bases short and J 2 bases short, with 23 bases between. Germline lookup yields CDR1 MDHEN and CDR2 SYDVKM. CDR3 DNA: TGTGCCAGCAGTTTCCCACCCTTGACACAATCTTTAACCTACGAGCAGTACTTC. Protein: CASSFPPLTQSLTYEQYF.

The chain combines TRBV19 with TRBJ2-3; D not resolved. CDR3 size: 14 residues. V was shortened by 0 bases and J by 0 bases, with 4 bases between the two germline ends. Germline V CDR1 and CDR2: LNHDA, SQIVND (reference sequence). The CDR3 loop reads CASSIDLSTDTQYF. The CDR3 coding sequence is TGTGCCAGTAGTATAGATCTCAGCACAGATACGCAGTATTTT.

This chain uses TRBV10-3 with TRBJ2-2; 8 nucleotides match TRBD1. Germline values: CDR1 ENHRY, CDR2 SYGVKD. The CDR3 is made up of 13 amino acids. With 7 bases clipped from V and 5 bases from J, the junction kept 3 bases outside the gene matches. The CDR3 DNA follows: TGTGCCATCAAACAGGGGGTGACCGGGGAGCTGTTTTTT. Protein product: CAIKQGVTGELFF.

The chain joins TRBV9 to TRBJ2-7, with 7 positions matching TRBD1. The germline CDR1 and CDR2 sequences are SGDLS and YYNGEE. CDR3 length: 14 residues. With 3 bases clipped from V and 5 bases from J, the junction kept 8 bases outside the gene matches. DNA of the CDR3: TGTGCCAGCAGCGAATACTTAACAGGGGACGAGCAGTACTTC. The encoded protein is CASSEYLTGDEQYF.

The gene calls are TRBV5-8 and TRBJ2-3; D is possibly TRBD1 (6 bases). With 4 bases removed from V and 0 bases from J, the gap between germline ends came to 15 bases. Germline CDR1 SGHTS, CDR2 YDEGEE. The CDR3 consists of 16 residues. The CDR3 sequence is CASSGTGTPSTDTQYF. Written as DNA, the CDR3 is TGTGCCAGCAGCGGTACAGGGACCCCTAGCACAGATACGCAGTATTTT.

This chain links TRBV9 with TRBJ2-7; D remains ambiguous. Germline V lookup: CDR1 SGDLS, CDR2 YYNGEE. Trimming shortened V by 0 bases and J by 4 bases, and 5 bases separated the two germline ends. This CDR3 is 12 amino acids long. For the CDR3, the DNA is TGTGCCAGCAGCGTAGCAACTTACGAGCAGTACTTC. Protein product: CASSVATYEQYF.

This chain connects TRBV28 to TRBJ2-7; 8 nucleotides line up with TRBD2. This CDR3 contains 16 residues. Germline CDR1 reads MDHEN; CDR2 reads SYDVKM. V was pared by 3 bases and J by 4 bases, with 11 bases of the junction left unmatched. The CDR3: CASSFSGMGSFYEQYF. The DNA of the CDR3 is TGTGCCAGCAGTTTTAGCGGGATGGGTAGCTTTTACGAGCAGTACTTC.

The rearrangement links TRBV7-9 to TRBJ2-7; D ambiguous. This CDR3 spans 13 amino acids. V was shortened by 1 base and J by 0 bases, with 4 bases between the two germline ends. Germline CDR1 and CDR2: SEHNR and FQNEAQ (reference sequence). The CDR3 region has the DNA TGTGCCAGCAGCTTAGGACCCTCCTACGAGCAGTACTTC. It is translated as CASSLGPSYEQYF.

The chain links TRBV9 to TRBJ2-3; D is possibly TRBD1 or TRBD2 (6 bases each). CDR1 is SGDLS, CDR2 YYNGEE, per germline. The CDR3 totals 16 residues. V was trimmed by 4 bases and J by 2 bases, leaving 17 bases between them. CDR3 residues: CASSPRGGFLTDTQYF. The CDR3 DNA reads TGTGCCAGCAGCCCGAGAGGGGGGTTCCTCACAGATACGCAGTATTTT. Combining the CDR3 with reference TRBV9 and TRBJ2-3 gives the whole variable domain DSGVTQTPKHLITATGQRVTLRCSPRSGDLSVYWYQQSLDQGLQFLIQYYNGEERAKGNILERFSAQQFPDLHSELNLSSLELGDSALYFCASSPRGGFLTDTQYFGPGTRLTVL.

This rearrangement joins TRBV25-1 to TRBJ2-3, with 8 bases matching TRBD2. The CDR3 has 15 amino acids. The germline gives CDR1 MGHDK, CDR2 SYGVNS. Unmatched junction bases numbered 11, after V lost 6 bases and J lost 6 bases. CDR3 protein: CASSLLRRGVDTQYF. CDR3 bases: TGTGCCAGCAGCCTACTTCGGCGGGGGGTGGATACGCAGTATTTT.

V usage is TRBV25-1 and J usage is TRBJ2-5; no clear D. Per germline, CDR1 MGHDK and CDR2 SYGVNS. Trimming took 1 base from V and 0 from J, leaving 9 bases between them. CDR3 length: 15 residues. CDR3 residues: CASSESLKYQETQYF. The CDR3 nucleotides are TGTGCCAGCAGTGAATCCCTTAAGTACCAAGAGACCCAGTACTTC.